These 8 T cell receptor beta chains were sequenced from one sample in a study of shared clonotypes between healthy human individuals. Data came from immunoSEQ multiplex PCR; TCRdb stores just in-frame clones and leaves some out. The sample has approximately 1.5 million clones; 95% to 99% are singletons. The sequenced sample was naive CD4+ T cells sorted from blood. Subset noted: CD45RA+ positively selected. Receptors were obtained from a young man in good health.

This sequence joins TRBV29-1 and TRBJ2-3, with 11 bases identical to TRBD2. Trimming took 6 bases from V and 5 from J; bases not matched to a gene: 16. This CDR3 is built from 17 residues. Germline V gives CDR1 SQVTM, CDR2 ANQGSEA. The CDR3 sequence: CSVAGTSGQRKLDTQYF. The CDR3 DNA reads as TGCAGCGTCGCCGGGACTAGCGGACAGAGAAAGTTAGATACGCAGTATTTT.

The chain couples TRBV5-1 to TRBJ2-7; 8 nucleotides agree with TRBD1. CDR1 and CDR2 (germline): SGHRS, YFSETQ. J was trimmed by 6 bases and V by 6 bases; bases with no gene match: 11. This CDR3 has 14 residues. CDR3 residues: CASTGYTGGGEQYF. Here the CDR3 DNA reads TGCGCCAGCACCGGCTACACAGGGGGTGGCGAGCAGTACTTC.

To note about this clone: Other DNA sequences in the sample encode the same CDR3. The chain's CDR3 is CASSPAGGYEQYF. The CDR3 DNA reads as TGTGCCAGCTCACCAGCAGGGGGCTACGAGCAGTACTTC. The chain employs TRBV18 and TRBJ2-7; 7 bases fit TRBD1. The V gene end was trimmed by 2 bases and the J gene end by 3 bases; junction bases not matched to a gene: 1. Germline V lookup: CDR1 KGHSH, CDR2 LQKENI. CDR3 length: 13 residues.

Worth noting for this clone: This CDR3 is also generated by other DNA sequences in the sample. The gene calls are TRBV7-9 and TRBJ1-1; D uncertain. The V gene's germline CDR1 is SEHNR and CDR2 FQNEAQ (reference sequence). Trimming removed 7 bases from V and 0 bases from J, with 3 bases in between. The CDR3 is 11 residues long. The DNA for the CDR3 is TGTGCCAGCACCTTGAACACTGAAGCTTTCTTT. It encodes CASTLNTEAFF.

V gene TRBV2 combines with J gene TRBJ2-1; the D gene is possibly TRBD2 (5 bases). In germline, CDR1 is SNHLY, CDR2 FYNNEI. V lost 6 bases, J lost 7 bases, and 16 bases lay in between. This CDR3 region has 14 residues. CDR3 in DNA: TGTGCCAGCAGCCCTGTAGGACTCCCGAATGAGCAGTTCTTC. This gives the protein CASSPVGLPNEQFF.

The gene calls are TRBV15 and TRBJ1-2; tentatively, D is TRBD1 (5 bases). Per germline, CDR1 LNHNV and CDR2 YYDKDF (reference sequence). V lost 5 bases to trimming and J lost 5 bases, with 9 bases between them. CDR3 length equals 12 residues. CDR3 sequence reads: CATSSQGYGYTF. CDR3 in DNA: TGTGCCACCAGCTCCCAGGGTTATGGCTACACCTTC.

The chain recombines TRBV10-2 with TRBJ1-1; TRBD1 matches at 7 bases. This CDR3 spans 15 amino acids. CDR1 is WSHSY and CDR2 is SAAADI in the germline V gene. Germline trimming cut 6 bases from V and 6 bases from J; bases unmatched to any gene: 13. As DNA, the CDR3 is TGCGCCAGCAGCCCCCTCAAAACAGGGGCGGCTGAAGCTTTCTTT. Protein: CASSPLKTGAAEAFF.

This chain links TRBV6-5 with TRBJ2-7; D is uncertain. The CDR3 loop spans 11 amino acids. Trimming took 4 bases from V and 5 from J, leaving 6 bases between them. Germline loops: CDR1 MNHEY, CDR2 SVGAGI. CDR3 coding DNA: TGTGCCAGCAGTTCTCTAGACGAGCAGTACTTC. It codes for CASSSLDEQYF.